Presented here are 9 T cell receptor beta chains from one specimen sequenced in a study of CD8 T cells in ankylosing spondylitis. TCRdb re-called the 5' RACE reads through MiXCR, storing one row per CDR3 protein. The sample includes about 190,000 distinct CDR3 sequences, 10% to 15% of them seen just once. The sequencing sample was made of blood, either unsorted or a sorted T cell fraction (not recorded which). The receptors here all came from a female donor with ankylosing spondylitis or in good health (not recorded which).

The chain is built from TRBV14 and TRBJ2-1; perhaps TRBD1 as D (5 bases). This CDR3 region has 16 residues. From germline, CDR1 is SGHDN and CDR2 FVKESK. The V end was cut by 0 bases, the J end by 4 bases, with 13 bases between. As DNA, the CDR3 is TGTGCCAGCAGCCAAGATGGGGCCCGACGGTACAATGAGCAGTTCTTC. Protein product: CASSQDGARRYNEQFF. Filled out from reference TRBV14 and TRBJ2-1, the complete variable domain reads EAGVTQFPSHSVIEKGQTVTLRCDPISGHDNLYWYRRVMGKEIKFLLHFVKESKQDESGMPNNRFLAERTGGTYSTLKVQPAELEDSGVYFCASSQDGARRYNEQFFGPGTRLTVL.

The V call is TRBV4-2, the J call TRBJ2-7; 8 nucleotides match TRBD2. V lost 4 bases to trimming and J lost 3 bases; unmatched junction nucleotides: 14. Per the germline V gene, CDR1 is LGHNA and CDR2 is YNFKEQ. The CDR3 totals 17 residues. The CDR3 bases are TGTGCCAGCAGCCTCGAGAGAGCCGGGACTAGGAGCTACGAGCAGTACTTC. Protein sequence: CASSLERAGTRSYEQYF.

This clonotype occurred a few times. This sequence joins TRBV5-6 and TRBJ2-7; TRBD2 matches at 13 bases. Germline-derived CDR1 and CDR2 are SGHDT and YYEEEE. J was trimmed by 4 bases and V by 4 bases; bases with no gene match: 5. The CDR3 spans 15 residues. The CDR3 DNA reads TGTGCCAGCAGCGGCGGGACTAGCGGGATATACGAGCAGTACTTC. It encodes CASSGGTSGIYEQYF.

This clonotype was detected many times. This CDR3 reads CASSASPRNTGELFF. CDR3 in DNA: TGTGCCAGCAGCGCCTCGCCGCGAAACACCGGGGAGCTGTTTTTT. J is TRBJ2-2 and V is TRBV7-3; D not certain. The V and J ends lost 5 bases and 2 bases respectively, with 12 bases between them. The CDR3 extends over 15 amino acids. Germline CDR1 reads SGHTA; CDR2 reads FQGTGA.

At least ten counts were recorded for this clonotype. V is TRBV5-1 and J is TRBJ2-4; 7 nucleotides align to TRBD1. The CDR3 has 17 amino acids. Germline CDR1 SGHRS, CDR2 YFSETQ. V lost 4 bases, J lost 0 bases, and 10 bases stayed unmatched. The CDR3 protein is CASSPWDSRLAKNIQYF. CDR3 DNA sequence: TGCGCCAGCAGCCCGTGGGACAGCCGGCTAGCCAAAAACATTCAGTACTTC.

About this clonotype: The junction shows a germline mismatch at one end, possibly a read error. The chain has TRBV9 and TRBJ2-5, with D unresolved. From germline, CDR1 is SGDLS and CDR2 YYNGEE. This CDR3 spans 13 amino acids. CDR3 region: CASSVNPQGTQYF. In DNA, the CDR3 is TGTGCCAGCAGCGTAAATCCACAAGGGACCCAGTACTTC.

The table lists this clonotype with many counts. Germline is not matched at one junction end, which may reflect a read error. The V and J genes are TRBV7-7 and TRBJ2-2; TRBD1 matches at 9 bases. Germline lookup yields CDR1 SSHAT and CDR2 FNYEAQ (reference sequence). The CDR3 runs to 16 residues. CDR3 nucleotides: TGTGCTAGCAGCGGACGGACAGGGGTGAACACCGGGGAGCTGTTTTTT. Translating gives CASSGRTGVNTGELFF.

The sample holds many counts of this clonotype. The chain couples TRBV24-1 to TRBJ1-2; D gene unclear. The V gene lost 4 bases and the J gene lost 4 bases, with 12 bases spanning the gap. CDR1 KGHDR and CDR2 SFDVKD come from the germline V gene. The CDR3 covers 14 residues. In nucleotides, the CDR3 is TGTGCCACCAGTGACCCGGACCGGTCCTATGGCTACACCTTC. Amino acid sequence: CATSDPDRSYGYTF.

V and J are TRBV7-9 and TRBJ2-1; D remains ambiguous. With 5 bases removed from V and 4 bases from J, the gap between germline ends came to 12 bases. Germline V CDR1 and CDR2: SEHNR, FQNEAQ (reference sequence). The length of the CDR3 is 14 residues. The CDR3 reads CASSRLSLYNEQFF. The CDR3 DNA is TGTGCCAGCAGCCGCTTGTCCCTTTACAATGAGCAGTTCTTC.